One and the same sample provided the 32 T cell receptor beta chains below, sequenced in a study of Ad26.COV2.S vaccination and SARS-CoV-2 variants. This table comes from immunoSEQ multiplex PCR, and its TCRdb copy is limited to in-frame clones, with some not included. The sample holds 440,000 or so clones, around 89% seen once. The treatment here: about 20 received Ad26.COV2.S at low or high dose, single or two shots; 5 received placebo; per-sample allocation not given. It was on day 63 after the first vaccine or placebo injection that samples were taken. The sample was peripheral blood, taken in a trial of Ad26.COV2.S vaccine versus placebo. The receptors here all came from a person aged 18-60 years who received the Ad26.COV2.S COVID-19 vaccine or a placebo.

The chain uses TRBV7-9 and TRBJ1-1, with D possibly TRBD1 on 6 matching bases. The CDR3 has 15 amino acids. V was cut by 4 bases and J by 1 base, with 13 bases left in between. The germline V gene encodes CDR1 SEHNR and CDR2 FQNEAQ (reference sequence). CDR3 residues: CASSSMGGANTEAFF. The DNA for the CDR3 is TGTGCCAGCAGCTCAATGGGGGGCGCGAACACTGAAGCTTTCTTT.

The J gene is TRBJ2-5, the V gene TRBV27; D is uncertain. In germline, CDR1 is MNHEY, CDR2 SMNVEV (reference sequence). The CDR3 is 15 amino acids. Trimming removed 5 bases from V and 5 bases from J, with 18 bases in between. DNA of the CDR3: TGTGCCAGCAGTCCTCCCCCACCCGACCGGGAGACCCAGTACTTC. Its translation is CASSPPPPDRETQYF.

This clone was observed a single time. J is TRBJ2-4 and V is TRBV15; D is unclear. The CDR3 runs 15 residues. Trimming removed 8 bases at V and 0 bases at J, with 14 bases between. Germline V gene lookup returns CDR1 LNHNV and CDR2 YYDKDF (reference sequence). CDR3 sequence: CATATGPIAKNIQYF. CDR3 bases: TGTGCCACCGCGACCGGTCCTATAGCCAAAAACATTCAGTACTTC.

V gene TRBV5-4 combines with J gene TRBJ2-1, with D maybe TRBD2 (5 bases). The germline V gene encodes CDR1 SGHNT and CDR2 YYREEE (reference sequence). V dropped 0 bases and J dropped 0 bases, with 13 bases sitting between them. CDR3 length: 17 residues. CDR3 bases: TGTGCCAGCAGCTTGGGAGGGCAGCTAAGCTCCTACAATGAGCAGTTCTTC. Its translation: CASSLGGQLSSYNEQFF.

There are a few counts of this clone. The sample has other DNA sequences that encode this CDR3 too. V usage is TRBV4-2 and J usage is TRBJ1-5, with 7 bases that match TRBD1. The CDR3 spans 17 residues. The V gene's germline CDR1 is LGHNA and CDR2 YNFKEQ. Trimming removed 1 base from V and 0 bases from J; junction bases left unmatched: 6. The CDR3: CASSQGQGRASNQPQHF. The CDR3 DNA follows: TGTGCCAGCAGCCAAGGACAGGGTAGGGCTAGCAATCAGCCCCAGCATTTT.

The chain couples TRBV6-5 to TRBJ1-2; 7 bases fit TRBD1. The CDR3 covers 15 residues. The germline gives CDR1 MNHEY, CDR2 SVGAGI. The V gene end was trimmed by 4 bases and the J gene end by 3 bases; junction bases not matched to a gene: 8. Here the CDR3 reads CASSSGDREDYGYTF. The CDR3 region has the DNA TGTGCCAGCAGTTCCGGCGACAGGGAGGACTATGGCTACACCTTC.

The chain joins TRBV7-2 to TRBJ1-2; D may be TRBD1 (5 bases). This CDR3 is built from 15 residues. Germline-derived CDR1 and CDR2 are SGHTA and FQGNSA. The V end was cut by 7 bases, the J end by 5 bases, with 20 bases between. CDR3: CASNTALTVSYGYTF. The CDR3 coding sequence is TGTGCCAGCAATACGGCCTTGACAGTTTCGTATGGCTACACCTTC.

The gene calls are TRBV3-1 (or the pseudogene TRBV3-2) and TRBJ2-3, with D perhaps being TRBD1 or TRBD2 (5 bases each). This CDR3 is built from 15 residues. The germline V and J ends were trimmed by 3 bases and 5 bases, with 15 bases remaining between them. In germline, CDR1 is LGHDT, CDR2 YNNKEL (reference sequence). The CDR3 region is CASSHPGTLKDTQYF. CDR3 DNA sequence: TGTGCCAGCAGCCACCCCGGGACGCTGAAAGATACGCAGTATTTT.

This chain connects TRBV6-2 or TRBV6-3 to TRBJ2-3; D assignment may be TRBD1 or TRBD2 (6 bases each). CDR1 and CDR2 from the germline V gene are MNHEY and SVGEGT. V was clipped by 0 bases and J by 3 bases, with 13 bases between them. This CDR3 has 16 amino acids. The DNA of the CDR3 is TGTGCCAGCAGTTACTCGAAAGGGGGGCTTACAGATACGCAGTATTTT. This codes for CASSYSKGGLTDTQYF.

The chain employs TRBV18 and TRBJ2-6; unclear D gene. Trimming cost V 3 bases and J 0 bases, with 9 bases left between them. In germline, CDR1 is KGHSH, CDR2 LQKENI. There are 16 residues in the CDR3. The DNA of the CDR3 is TGTGCCAGCTCACCCCTTGAAGGCTCTGGGGCCAACGTCCTGACTTTC. Residues: CASSPLEGSGANVLTF.

This sequence joins TRBV5-1 and TRBJ1-1; 10 positions match TRBD1. Looked up from germline, CDR1 is SGHRS and CDR2 is YFSETQ. Trimming took 3 bases from V and 4 from J; bases not matched to a gene: 3. This CDR3 contains 14 residues. CDR3 protein: CASSWGQGSTEAFF. The CDR3 region has the DNA TGCGCCAGCAGCTGGGGACAGGGGAGCACTGAAGCTTTCTTT.

The chain has TRBV7-9 and TRBJ2-7, with 13 bases lining up with TRBD2. CDR1 is SEHNR, CDR2 FQNEAQ, per germline (reference sequence). The CDR3 has 17 amino acids. V was pared by 3 bases and J by 0 bases, with 5 bases of the junction left unmatched. The CDR3 loop reads CASSFVTSGRGSYEQYF. CDR3 bases: TGTGCCAGCAGCTTTGTAACTAGCGGGAGGGGCTCCTACGAGCAGTACTTC.

This chain uses TRBV30 with TRBJ1-3; D uncertain. Germline-derived CDR1 and CDR2 are GTSNPN and SVGIG (reference sequence). Trimming left V 5 bases short and J 4 bases short, with 9 bases between. The CDR3 is made up of 12 amino acids. CDR3 DNA: TGTGCCTGGGAGCGCGGGGGAAACACCATATATTTT. Its protein product is CAWERGGNTIYF.

This clone appeared a single time. The V call is TRBV7-6, the J call TRBJ2-7, with 7 bases aligning to TRBD1. CDR3 length: 13 amino acids. Looked up from germline, CDR1 is SGHVS and CDR2 is FNYEAQ. The ends lost 5 bases at V and 5 bases at J; junction bases unmatched: 6. Here the CDR3 DNA reads TGTGCCAGCAGCATAAACAGGGGCCACGAGCAGTACTTC. It yields the protein CASSINRGHEQYF. Filled out from reference TRBV7-6 and TRBJ2-7, the complete variable domain reads GAGVSQSPRYKVTKRGQDVALRCDPISGHVSLYWYRQALGQGPEFLTYFNYEAQQDKSGLPNDRFSAERPEGSISTLTIQRTEQRDSAMYRCASSINRGHEQYFGPGTRLTVT.

With regard to this clone: A junction boundary mismatches the germline segment, possibly from a read error. V usage is TRBV5-8 and J usage is TRBJ2-7; a weak D match, TRBD2 (5 bases). CDR1 is SGHTS, CDR2 YDEGEE, per germline. The CDR3 consists of 12 residues. CDR3 DNA sequence: TGTGCCAGCAGCTGGCGGGCGGAGATGCCAACCTTC. Encoded protein: CASSWRAEMPTF.

The sample holds one count of this clone. This chain joins TRBV6-1 and TRBJ1-5, with unresolved D. The germline CDR1 and CDR2 sequences are MNHNS and SASEGT. Trimming stripped 1 base from V and 5 bases from J, with 12 bases between. The CDR3 length is 15 residues. The CDR3 DNA is TGTGCCAGCAGTGAAGGGAGGCCGACGGATCAGCCCCAGCATTTT. It encodes CASSEGRPTDQPQHF.

The gene calls are TRBV5-1 and TRBJ1-2; D unresolved. The CDR3 is 13 residues long. V was trimmed by 4 bases and J by 5 bases, leaving 12 bases between them. The V gene's germline CDR1 is SGHRS and CDR2 YFSETQ. The CDR3 loop reads CASSVTHGYGYTF. The CDR3 DNA is TGCGCCAGCAGCGTGACCCATGGTTATGGCTACACCTTC.

The chain combines TRBV6-6 with TRBJ2-2; maybe TRBD1 (6 bases). There are 16 residues in the CDR3. Trimming removed 6 bases from V and 1 base from J, with 15 bases in between. Germline lookup yields CDR1 MNHNY and CDR2 SVGAGI (reference sequence). The CDR3 spells CASSKKGGENTGELFF. DNA of the CDR3: TGTGCCAGCAGCAAAAAAGGGGGAGAGAACACCGGGGAGCTGTTTTTT.

This sequence joins TRBV3-1 (or the pseudogene TRBV3-2) and TRBJ2-1; no reliable D call. CDR1 is LGHDT, CDR2 YNNKEL, per germline (reference sequence). Trimming cost V 1 base and J 8 bases, with 9 bases left between them. CDR3 size: 13 residues. The CDR3 reads CASSQGPGDEQFF. CDR3 bases: TGTGCCAGCAGCCAAGGTCCGGGCGATGAGCAGTTCTTC.

This sequence joins TRBV30 and TRBJ2-5; 9 bases fit TRBD2. The V and J ends lost 2 bases and 4 bases, in that order; junction bases with no gene match: 8. CDR1 and CDR2 from the germline V gene are GTSNPN and SVGIG (reference sequence). CDR3 length: 15 residues. CDR3 bases: TGTGCCTGGAGTAGCGGGGGGATTTTTACAGAGACCCAGTACTTC. Its translation is CAWSSGGIFTETQYF.

The V and J genes are TRBV27 and TRBJ2-7; 7 positions agree with TRBD2. Germline V lookup: CDR1 MNHEY, CDR2 SMNVEV (reference sequence). Losses at the gene ends were 6 bases for V and 3 bases for J; bases not matched to a gene: 5. This CDR3 has 13 amino acids. This CDR3 reads CASRRAGYYEQYF. The CDR3 DNA reads as TGTGCCAGCAGGAGAGCGGGATACTACGAGCAGTACTTC.

In its sample, this clone was seen a few times. The chain carries TRBV7-3 and TRBJ2-5; perhaps TRBD1 as D (6 bases). Germline-derived CDR1 and CDR2 are SGHTA and FQGTGA. CDR3 length: 16 residues. Trimming shortened V by 1 base and J by 1 base, and 13 bases separated the two germline ends. The CDR3 DNA sequence: TGTGCCAGCAGCTTAAACCCGCGGACAGCCCAAGAGACCCAGTACTTC. It encodes CASSLNPRTAQETQYF. Looking up the rest from reference TRBV7-3 and TRBJ2-5 gives the full variable domain: GAGVSQTPSNKVTEKGKYVELRCDPISGHTALYWYRQSLGQGPEFLIYFQGTGAADDSGLPNDRFFAVRPEGSVSTLKIQRTERGDSAVYLCASSLNPRTAQETQYFGPGTRLLVL.

The chain is built from TRBV5-1 and TRBJ2-5; D gene unclear. Trimming stripped 1 base from V and 4 bases from J, with 8 bases between. This CDR3 spans 13 amino acids. Germline V gene data show CDR1 as SGHRS and CDR2 as YFSETQ. CDR3 in amino acids: CASSLLHLETQYF. CDR3 nucleotide sequence: TGCGCCAGCAGCTTGCTACATTTAGAGACCCAGTACTTC.

The J gene is TRBJ1-3, the V gene TRBV7-2, with unresolved D. There are 14 residues in the CDR3. CDR1 and CDR2 from the germline V gene are SGHTA and FQGNSA. V was pared by 1 base and J by 4 bases, with 8 bases between. The CDR3 here is CASSLVSGGNTIYF. The CDR3, as DNA: TGTGCCAGCAGCTTAGTGTCGGGGGGAAACACCATATATTTT.

The gene calls are TRBV4-1 and TRBJ1-2, with D unresolved. CDR1 and CDR2 from the germline V gene are MGHRA and YSYEKL. The CDR3 contains 13 residues. The V end lost 0 bases, the J end lost 4 bases, and 6 bases lay between the germline ends. For the CDR3, the DNA is TGCGCCAGCAGCCAAGATCGCGGCTATGGCTACACCTTC. The encoded protein is CASSQDRGYGYTF.

In regard to this clone: The junction and the germline gene differ at one end; a read error may be behind it. The chain uses TRBV7-2 and TRBJ2-1; D may be TRBD1 or TRBD2 (5 bases each). This CDR3 comprises 16 residues. Germline V gene data show CDR1 as SGHTA and CDR2 as FQGNSA. The CDR3 nucleotides are TGTGCCAGCAACTTAGGCTCCGTCTGGGGGAAGAATGAGCAGTTCTTC. It specifies CASNLGSVWGKNEQFF. Complete variable domain (other parts from reference TRBV7-2 and TRBJ2-1): GAGVSQSPSNKVTEKGKDVELRCDPISGHTALYWYRQSLGQGLEFLIYFQGNSAPDKSGLPSDRFSAERTGGSVSTLTIQRTQQEDSAVYLCASNLGSVWGKNEQFFGPGTRLTVL.

On this clone: One end of the junction fails to match germline, which may point to a read error. V and J are TRBV20-1 and TRBJ1-5; unclear D gene. Germline CDR1 DFQATT, CDR2 SNEGSKA (reference sequence). The length of the CDR3 is 11 residues. Written as DNA, the CDR3 is TGCAGTGCTAGAAGTGCCCAGCGCCAGCATTTT. This sequence encodes CSARSAQRQHF.

V gene TRBV7-2 combines with J gene TRBJ2-1, with D maybe TRBD1 (6 bases). The CDR3 has 15 amino acids. V lost 2 bases, J lost 4 bases, and 12 bases lay in between. CDR1 is SGHTA and CDR2 is FQGNSA in the germline V gene. This CDR3 is CASSLIGQGYNEQFF. The CDR3 nucleotides read TGTGCCAGCAGCTTAATTGGTCAGGGGTACAATGAGCAGTTCTTC.

The rearrangement links TRBV7-9 to TRBJ1-6; D is undetermined. CDR3 size: 15 residues. Germline V gene data show CDR1 as SEHNR and CDR2 as FQNEAQ (reference sequence). Trimming stripped 5 bases from V and 9 bases from J, with 17 bases between. The DNA of the CDR3 is TGTGCCAGCAGCAAGGGCCGGGAGGTCGGTTCACCCCTCCACTTT. It yields the protein CASSKGREVGSPLHF.

The chain couples TRBV28 to TRBJ2-4; perhaps TRBD1 as D (5 bases). Trimming cost V 2 bases and J 9 bases, with 17 bases left between them. CDR1 MDHEN and CDR2 SYDVKM come from the germline V gene. This CDR3 spans 15 amino acids. For the CDR3, the DNA is TGTGCCAGCAGTTTACGGAATAGGGGTGGCGGCATTCAGTACTTC. Translating gives CASSLRNRGGGIQYF.

This chain connects TRBV6-5 to TRBJ1-4; TRBD1 matches 7 bases. CDR3 length: 14 amino acids. CDR1 and CDR2 (germline): MNHEY, SVGAGI. After removal of 6 bases from V and 2 bases from J, the junction contained 3 bases not matched to a gene. The chain's CDR3 is CASRKTGTNEKLFF. The CDR3 DNA sequence: TGTGCCAGCAGAAAGACAGGGACTAATGAAAAACTGTTTTTT.

CDR3 amino acids: CASSPASGSGTEAFF. In DNA, the CDR3 is TGTGCCAGCAGCCCCGCGTCGGGGAGCGGCACTGAAGCTTTCTTT. V is TRBV13 and J is TRBJ1-1; no firm D call. Germline lookup yields CDR1 PRHDT and CDR2 FYEKMQ (reference sequence). This CDR3 spans 15 amino acids. The ends were cut back, 5 bases at V and 4 bases at J, with 17 bases in the middle.